These 14 T cell receptor beta chains were sequenced from one sample in a study of OX40 agonist ivuxolimab in advanced cancers. The repertoire was sequenced with immunoSEQ multiplex PCR; TCRdb's copy has only in-frame clones and lacks some. The data contain over 70,000 clones, around 86% of them singletons. This specimen was CD4+ or CD8+ T cells sorted from blood, taken in a trial of the OX40 agonist ivuxolimab. These receptors were collected from an adult with an advanced solid tumor such as melanoma, head and neck, liver or kidney cancer.

V gene TRBV7-9 combines with J gene TRBJ2-1; no reliable D call. Germline-derived CDR1 and CDR2 are SEHNR and FQNEAQ (reference sequence). Trimming took off 10 bases at V and 4 bases at J, with 23 bases between the two ends. This CDR3 is built from 16 residues. CDR3 nucleotide sequence: TGTGCCATCACGGGTAGTTGGTCGAGCTCTTACAATGAGCAGTTCTTC. As protein: CAITGSWSSSYNEQFF.

The chain carries TRBV21-1 and TRBJ2-5; the table's D call of TRBD1 was not tested on the DNA. TRBV21-1 is annotated as a pseudogene. The CDR3 is 14 residues long. CDR3 coding DNA: TGTGCCAGCACCAGTGGACAGGTTCAAGAGACCCAGTACTTC. This gives the protein CASTSGQVQETQYF.

Written as DNA, the CDR3 is TGTGCCAGTAGTATCAAAGGAGCGCTCTATGGCTACACCTTC. Translation: CASSIKGALYGYTF. The V gene is TRBV19, the J gene TRBJ1-2; unclear D gene. The CDR3 is 14 residues long. The germline gives CDR1 LNHDA, CDR2 SQIVND (reference sequence). V was pared by 3 bases and J by 4 bases, with 12 bases between.

The chain employs TRBV7-2 and TRBJ2-1, with 7 nucleotides matching TRBD1. Germline assignment: CDR1 SGHTA and CDR2 FQGNSA. The CDR3 is 14 amino acids. Trimming at V came to 0 bases and at J to 8 bases, leaving 4 bases not matched to a gene. CDR3 sequence: CASSLAYRGDEQFF. CDR3 DNA sequence: TGTGCCAGCAGCTTAGCTTACAGGGGCGATGAGCAGTTCTTC.

The V and J genes are TRBV7-2 and TRBJ2-2; 9 bases are shared with TRBD2. The CDR3 consists of 19 residues. The trim removed 0 bases at V and 5 bases at J, leaving 13 bases unmatched. Germline CDR1 reads SGHTA; CDR2 reads FQGNSA. CDR3 sequence: CASSLAGWIAGASTGELFF. CDR3 nucleotides: TGTGCCAGCAGCTTAGCGGGATGGATAGCGGGAGCTTCAACCGGGGAGCTGTTTTTT.

This sequence joins TRBV5-1 and TRBJ2-3; no definite D call. This CDR3 is 12 amino acids long. The germline V and J ends were trimmed by 3 bases and 4 bases, with 6 bases remaining between them. Looked up from germline, CDR1 is SGHRS and CDR2 is YFSETQ. In nucleotides, the CDR3 is TGCGCCAGCAGCTACACATCAGATACGCAGTATTTT. Protein sequence: CASSYTSDTQYF.

This chain links TRBV6-6 with TRBJ1-6, with D possibly being TRBD1 (5 bases). The CDR3 totals 15 residues. CDR1 is MNHNY, CDR2 SVGAGI, per germline (reference sequence). V dropped 5 bases and J dropped 10 bases, with 18 bases sitting between them. The CDR3 bases are TGTGCCAGCAGTCTCCGGACGAGGGGTTGGTCACCCCTCCACTTT. Protein sequence: CASSLRTRGWSPLHF.

This sequence joins TRBV7-6 and TRBJ1-1; D not resolved. Between the trimmed V and J ends, which lost 5 bases and 0 bases, there was a span of 10 bases. CDR1 is SGHVS and CDR2 is FNYEAQ in the germline V gene. CDR3 length: 14 residues. The CDR3 spells CASSRQTVNTEAFF. The CDR3 nucleotides read TGTGCCAGCAGCCGGCAAACAGTGAACACTGAAGCTTTCTTT.

This sequence joins TRBV18 and TRBJ2-2; perhaps TRBD1 as D (6 bases). Germline loops: CDR1 KGHSH, CDR2 LQKENI. This CDR3 has 14 residues. Trimming removed 2 bases from V and 4 bases from J, with 8 bases in between. The CDR3 loop is CASSPGQSTGELFF. DNA for the CDR3: TGTGCCAGCTCACCAGGACAGTCCACCGGGGAGCTGTTTTTT.

This sequence joins TRBV27 and TRBJ1-4, with D unclear. The germline V and J ends were trimmed by 6 bases and 8 bases, with 16 bases remaining between them. Germline V lookup: CDR1 MNHEY, CDR2 SMNVEV (reference sequence). The CDR3 has 14 residues. The CDR3, as DNA: TGTGCCAGCAGCCCGGCCTCAGGTCGGGAAAAACTGTTTTTT. It specifies CASSPASGREKLFF.

Only a few counts were recorded for this clone. The chain links TRBV6-1 to TRBJ2-5, with TRBD1 matching 9 bases. The CDR3 runs 13 residues. In germline, CDR1 is MNHNS, CDR2 SASEGT. V was clipped by 6 bases and J by 4 bases; unmatched bases: 3. CDR3 protein: CASRDRGGETQYF. DNA for the CDR3: TGTGCCAGCAGGGACAGGGGAGGAGAGACCCAGTACTTC.

V gene TRBV15 combines with J gene TRBJ1-2, with 8 bases aligning to TRBD1. This CDR3 region has 16 residues. Trimming took 3 bases from V and 4 from J; bases not matched to a gene: 10. CDR1 LNHNV and CDR2 YYDKDF come from the germline V gene (reference sequence). The CDR3 is CATSSKNRGTFYGYTF. In DNA form, the CDR3 reads TGTGCCACCAGCAGTAAGAACAGGGGGACTTTCTATGGCTACACCTTC.

This clone has more than one count but fewer than ten. This chain joins TRBV19 and TRBJ1-2, with D possibly matching TRBD1 (5 bases). This CDR3 has 16 residues. V was shortened by 3 bases and J by 4 bases, with 18 bases between the two germline ends. CDR1 is LNHDA and CDR2 is SQIVND in the germline V gene (reference sequence). The DNA of the CDR3 is TGTGCCAGTAGTATTATCGGGGCAGCGGAAGGCTATGGCTACACCTTC. It encodes CASSIIGAAEGYGYTF.

Here the CDR3 DNA reads TGTGCCAGCACCCGGGCGGGGTCCGACGAGCAGTACTTC. Protein product: CASTRAGSDEQYF. The chain links TRBV5-4 to TRBJ2-7, with D possibly matching TRBD2 (6 bases). The V and J ends lost 6 bases and 5 bases respectively, with 15 bases between them. CDR3 length equals 13 residues. Germline CDR1 SGHNT, CDR2 YYREEE (reference sequence).